This TCR beta chain was observed in a study of shared clonotypes between healthy human individuals. Note on this clone: Its antigen is still unknown. The same CDR3 can be traced to other DNA sequences in this sample.

Broader study findings: It was anticipated that sequencing depth would influence how many clonotypes donors shared. Generally, estimated richness proved larger in naive subsets than it did in memory subsets. Some naive CD4 clonotypes, 4% to 6%, turned up in common across several donors.

Only CD45RO-negative cells positively selected for CCR7 counted as naive CD8 cells, so terminally differentiated effector memory CD45RA+ cells were excluded. Healthy HIV-negative adults with no recent acute infections or vaccinations were recruited as donors. Only in-frame clones appear in the TCRdb table, and some are missing; sequencing was by immunoSEQ multiplex PCR. The sample has 450,000 to 700,000 clones; roughly 95% are singletons. This CDR3 has 14 amino acids. The V and J ends lost 2 bases and 0 bases respectively, with 6 bases between them. Germline V CDR1 and CDR2: MNHEY, SMNVEV (reference sequence).

Sample: naive CD8+ T cells sorted from blood. The sequence was collected from a woman aged 25 to 39 in good health. The V call is TRBV27, the J call TRBJ2-3, with D uncertain. The CDR3 sequence is CASSLGVSTDTQYF. CDR3 sequence (DNA): TGTGCCAGCAGTTTAGGGGTGAGCACAGATACGCAGTATTTT.